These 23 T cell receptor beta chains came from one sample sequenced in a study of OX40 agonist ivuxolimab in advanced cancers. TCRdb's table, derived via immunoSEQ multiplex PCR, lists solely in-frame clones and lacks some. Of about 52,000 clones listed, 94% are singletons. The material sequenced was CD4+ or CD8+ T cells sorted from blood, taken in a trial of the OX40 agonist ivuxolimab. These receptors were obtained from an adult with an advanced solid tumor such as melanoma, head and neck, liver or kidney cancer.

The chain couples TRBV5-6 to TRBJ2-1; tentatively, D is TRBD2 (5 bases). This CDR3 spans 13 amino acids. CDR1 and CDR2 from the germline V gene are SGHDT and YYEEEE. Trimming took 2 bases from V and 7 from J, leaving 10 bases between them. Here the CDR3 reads CASSFTSLNEQFF. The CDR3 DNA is TGTGCCAGCAGCTTCACTAGTCTAAATGAGCAGTTCTTC.

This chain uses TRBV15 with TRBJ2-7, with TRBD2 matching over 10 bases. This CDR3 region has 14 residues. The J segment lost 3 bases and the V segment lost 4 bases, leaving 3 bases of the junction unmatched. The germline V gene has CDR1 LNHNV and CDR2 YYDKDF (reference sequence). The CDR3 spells CATSTSSGSYEQYF. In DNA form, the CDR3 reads TGTGCCACCAGCACTTCTAGCGGGAGCTACGAGCAGTACTTC.

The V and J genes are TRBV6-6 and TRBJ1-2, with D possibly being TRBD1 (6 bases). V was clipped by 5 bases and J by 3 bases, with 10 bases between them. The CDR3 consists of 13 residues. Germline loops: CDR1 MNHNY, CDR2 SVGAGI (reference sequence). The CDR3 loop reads CASSGQLYYGYTF. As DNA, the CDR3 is TGTGCCAGCAGTGGACAGTTATACTATGGCTACACCTTC.

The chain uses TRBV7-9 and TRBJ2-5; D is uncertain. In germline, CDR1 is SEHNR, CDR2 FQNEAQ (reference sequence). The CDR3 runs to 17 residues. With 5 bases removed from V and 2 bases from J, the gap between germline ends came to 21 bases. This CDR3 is CASSLIGGILGQETQYF. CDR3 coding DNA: TGTGCCAGCAGCCTTATAGGTGGCATCCTGGGGCAAGAGACCCAGTACTTC.

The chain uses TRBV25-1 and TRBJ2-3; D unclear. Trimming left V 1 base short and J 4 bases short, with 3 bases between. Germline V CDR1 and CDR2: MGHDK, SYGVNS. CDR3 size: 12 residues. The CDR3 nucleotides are TGTGCCAGCAGTGAATTTCCAGATACGCAGTATTTT. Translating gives CASSEFPDTQYF.

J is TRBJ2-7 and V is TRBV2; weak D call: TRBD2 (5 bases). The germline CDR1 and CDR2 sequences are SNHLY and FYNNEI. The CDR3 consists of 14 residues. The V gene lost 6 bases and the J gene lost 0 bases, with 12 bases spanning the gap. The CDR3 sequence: CASRAEAHSYEQYF. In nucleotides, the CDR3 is TGTGCCAGCAGGGCGGAGGCCCACTCCTACGAGCAGTACTTC.

The CDR3 reads CASSLDRLNTEAFF. CDR3 coding DNA: TGCGCCAGCAGCTTGGACAGGCTGAACACTGAAGCTTTCTTT. This sequence joins TRBV5-1 and TRBJ1-1; weak D call: TRBD1 (5 bases). CDR3 length: 14 amino acids. From germline, CDR1 is SGHRS and CDR2 YFSETQ. Trimming shortened V by 0 bases and J by 0 bases, and 6 bases separated the two germline ends. Looking up the rest from reference TRBV5-1 and TRBJ1-1 gives the full variable domain: KAGVTQTPRYLIKTRGQQVTLSCSPISGHRSVSWYQQTPGQGLQFLFEYFSETQRNKGNFPGRFSGRQFSNSRSEMNVSTLELGDSALYLCASSLDRLNTEAFFGQGTRLTVV.

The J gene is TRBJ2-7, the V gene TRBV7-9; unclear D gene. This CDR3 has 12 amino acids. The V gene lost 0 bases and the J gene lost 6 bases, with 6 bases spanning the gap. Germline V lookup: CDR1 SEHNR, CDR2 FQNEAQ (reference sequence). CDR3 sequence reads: CASSLAFPEQYF. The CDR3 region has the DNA TGTGCCAGCAGCTTAGCGTTCCCCGAGCAGTACTTC. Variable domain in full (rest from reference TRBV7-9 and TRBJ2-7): DTGVSQNPRHKITKRGQNVTFRCDPISEHNRLYWYRQTLGQGPEFLTYFQNEAQLEKSRLLSDRFSAERPKGSFSTLEIQRTEQGDSAMYLCASSLAFPEQYFGPGTRLTVT.

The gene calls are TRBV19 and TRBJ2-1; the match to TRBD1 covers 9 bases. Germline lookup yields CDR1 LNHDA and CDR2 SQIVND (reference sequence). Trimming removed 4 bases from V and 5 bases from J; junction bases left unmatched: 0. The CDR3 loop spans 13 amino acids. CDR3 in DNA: TGTGCCAGTAGTAGGGACAGGGACAATGAGCAGTTCTTC. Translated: CASSRDRDNEQFF.

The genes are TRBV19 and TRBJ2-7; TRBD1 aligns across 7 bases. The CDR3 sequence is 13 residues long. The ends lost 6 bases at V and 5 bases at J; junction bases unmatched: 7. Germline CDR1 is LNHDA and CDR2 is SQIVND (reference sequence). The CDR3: CASSETGYDEQYF. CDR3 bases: TGTGCCAGTAGCGAGACAGGGTATGACGAGCAGTACTTC.

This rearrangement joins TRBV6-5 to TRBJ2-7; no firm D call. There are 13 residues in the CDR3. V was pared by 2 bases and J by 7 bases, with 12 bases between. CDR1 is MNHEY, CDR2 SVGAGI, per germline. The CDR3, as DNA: TGTGCCAGCAGTTACATGTCTGGCCTGGAGCAGTACTTC. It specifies CASSYMSGLEQYF.

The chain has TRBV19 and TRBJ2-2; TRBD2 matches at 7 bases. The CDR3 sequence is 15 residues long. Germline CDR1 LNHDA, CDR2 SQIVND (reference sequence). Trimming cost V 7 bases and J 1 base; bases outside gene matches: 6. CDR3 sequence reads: CASTQTSENTGELFF. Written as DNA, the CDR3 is TGTGCCAGTACCCAAACTAGCGAGAACACCGGGGAGCTGTTTTTT.

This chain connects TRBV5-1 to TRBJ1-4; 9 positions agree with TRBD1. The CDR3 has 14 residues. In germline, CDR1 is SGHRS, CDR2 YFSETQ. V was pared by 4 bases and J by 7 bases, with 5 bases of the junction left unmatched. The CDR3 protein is CASSVGQGGEKLFF. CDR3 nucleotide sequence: TGCGCCAGCAGCGTGGGACAGGGTGGTGAAAAACTGTTTTTT.

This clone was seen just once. As DNA, the CDR3 is TGTGCCAGCAGTTTTGGGACAGGGGGGGACTATGGCTACACCTTC. Amino acids: CASSFGTGGDYGYTF. The chain carries TRBV28 and TRBJ1-2, with 11 bases lining up with TRBD1. The CDR3 sequence is 15 residues long. V lost 3 bases, J lost 3 bases, and 3 bases stayed unmatched. The germline CDR1 and CDR2 sequences are MDHEN and SYDVKM.

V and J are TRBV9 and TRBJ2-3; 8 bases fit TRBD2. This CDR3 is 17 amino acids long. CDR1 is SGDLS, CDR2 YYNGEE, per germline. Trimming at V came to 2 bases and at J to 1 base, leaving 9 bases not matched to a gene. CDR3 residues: CASSVYGRAGGTDTQYF. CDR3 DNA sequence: TGTGCCAGCAGCGTCTACGGGAGAGCGGGAGGCACAGATACGCAGTATTTT. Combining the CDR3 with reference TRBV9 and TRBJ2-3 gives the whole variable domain DSGVTQTPKHLITATGQRVTLRCSPRSGDLSVYWYQQSLDQGLQFLIQYYNGEERAKGNILERFSAQQFPDLHSELNLSSLELGDSALYFCASSVYGRAGGTDTQYFGPGTRLTVL.

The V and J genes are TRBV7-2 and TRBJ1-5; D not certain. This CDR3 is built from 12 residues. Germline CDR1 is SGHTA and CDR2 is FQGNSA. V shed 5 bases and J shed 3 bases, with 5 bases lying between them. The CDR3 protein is CASSQDNQPQHF. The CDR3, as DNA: TGTGCCAGCAGCCAAGACAATCAGCCCCAGCATTTT.

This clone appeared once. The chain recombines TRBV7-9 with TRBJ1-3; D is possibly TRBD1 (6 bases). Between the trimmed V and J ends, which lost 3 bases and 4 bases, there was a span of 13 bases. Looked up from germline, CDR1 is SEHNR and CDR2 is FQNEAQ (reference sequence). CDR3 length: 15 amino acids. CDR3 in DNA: TGTGCCAGCAGCTTCCTAATCCAGGGGGGAAACACCATATATTTT. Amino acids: CASSFLIQGGNTIYF.

CDR3 DNA sequence: TGTGCCTGGAGTGTACGGCTACAAGGCTCCTACAATGAGCAGTTCTTC. This sequence encodes CAWSVRLQGSYNEQFF. This sequence joins TRBV30 and TRBJ2-1; D is undetermined. V was trimmed by 0 bases and J by 0 bases, leaving 12 bases between them. This CDR3 region has 16 residues. Germline CDR1 and CDR2: GTSNPN and SVGIG (reference sequence).

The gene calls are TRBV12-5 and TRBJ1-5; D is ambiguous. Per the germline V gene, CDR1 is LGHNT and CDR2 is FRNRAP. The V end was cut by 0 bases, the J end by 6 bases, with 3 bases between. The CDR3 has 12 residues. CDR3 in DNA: TGTGCTAGTGGTTTGGTAAGTCAGCCCCAGCATTTT. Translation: CASGLVSQPQHF.

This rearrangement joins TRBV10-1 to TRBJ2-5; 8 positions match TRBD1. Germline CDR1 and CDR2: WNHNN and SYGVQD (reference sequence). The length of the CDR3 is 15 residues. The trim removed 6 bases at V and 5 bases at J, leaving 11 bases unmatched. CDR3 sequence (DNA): TGCGCCAGCAGCCGGACCGCAGGGGGCTTGGAGACCCAGTACTTC. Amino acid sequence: CASSRTAGGLETQYF.

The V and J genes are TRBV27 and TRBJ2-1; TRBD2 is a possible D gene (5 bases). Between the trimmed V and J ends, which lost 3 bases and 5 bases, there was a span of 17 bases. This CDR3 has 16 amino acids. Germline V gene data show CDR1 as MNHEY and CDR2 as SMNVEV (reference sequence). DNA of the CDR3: TGTGCCAGCAGTTTCATAGCGCCCAGCCCCCACAATGAGCAGTTCTTC. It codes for CASSFIAPSPHNEQFF.

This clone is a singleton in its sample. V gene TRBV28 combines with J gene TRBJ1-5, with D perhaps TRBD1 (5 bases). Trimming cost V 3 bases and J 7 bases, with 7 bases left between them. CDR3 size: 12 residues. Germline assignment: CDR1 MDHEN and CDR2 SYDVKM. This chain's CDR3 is CASSLRGQPQHF. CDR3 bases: TGTGCCAGCAGTTTGAGGGGCCAGCCCCAGCATTTT.

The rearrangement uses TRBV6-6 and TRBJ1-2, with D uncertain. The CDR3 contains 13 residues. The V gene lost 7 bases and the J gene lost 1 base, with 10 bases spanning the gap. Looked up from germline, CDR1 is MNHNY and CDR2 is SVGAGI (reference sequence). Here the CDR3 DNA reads TGTGCCAGCACCAGCAGTCTTAACTATGGCTACACCTTC. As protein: CASTSSLNYGYTF.